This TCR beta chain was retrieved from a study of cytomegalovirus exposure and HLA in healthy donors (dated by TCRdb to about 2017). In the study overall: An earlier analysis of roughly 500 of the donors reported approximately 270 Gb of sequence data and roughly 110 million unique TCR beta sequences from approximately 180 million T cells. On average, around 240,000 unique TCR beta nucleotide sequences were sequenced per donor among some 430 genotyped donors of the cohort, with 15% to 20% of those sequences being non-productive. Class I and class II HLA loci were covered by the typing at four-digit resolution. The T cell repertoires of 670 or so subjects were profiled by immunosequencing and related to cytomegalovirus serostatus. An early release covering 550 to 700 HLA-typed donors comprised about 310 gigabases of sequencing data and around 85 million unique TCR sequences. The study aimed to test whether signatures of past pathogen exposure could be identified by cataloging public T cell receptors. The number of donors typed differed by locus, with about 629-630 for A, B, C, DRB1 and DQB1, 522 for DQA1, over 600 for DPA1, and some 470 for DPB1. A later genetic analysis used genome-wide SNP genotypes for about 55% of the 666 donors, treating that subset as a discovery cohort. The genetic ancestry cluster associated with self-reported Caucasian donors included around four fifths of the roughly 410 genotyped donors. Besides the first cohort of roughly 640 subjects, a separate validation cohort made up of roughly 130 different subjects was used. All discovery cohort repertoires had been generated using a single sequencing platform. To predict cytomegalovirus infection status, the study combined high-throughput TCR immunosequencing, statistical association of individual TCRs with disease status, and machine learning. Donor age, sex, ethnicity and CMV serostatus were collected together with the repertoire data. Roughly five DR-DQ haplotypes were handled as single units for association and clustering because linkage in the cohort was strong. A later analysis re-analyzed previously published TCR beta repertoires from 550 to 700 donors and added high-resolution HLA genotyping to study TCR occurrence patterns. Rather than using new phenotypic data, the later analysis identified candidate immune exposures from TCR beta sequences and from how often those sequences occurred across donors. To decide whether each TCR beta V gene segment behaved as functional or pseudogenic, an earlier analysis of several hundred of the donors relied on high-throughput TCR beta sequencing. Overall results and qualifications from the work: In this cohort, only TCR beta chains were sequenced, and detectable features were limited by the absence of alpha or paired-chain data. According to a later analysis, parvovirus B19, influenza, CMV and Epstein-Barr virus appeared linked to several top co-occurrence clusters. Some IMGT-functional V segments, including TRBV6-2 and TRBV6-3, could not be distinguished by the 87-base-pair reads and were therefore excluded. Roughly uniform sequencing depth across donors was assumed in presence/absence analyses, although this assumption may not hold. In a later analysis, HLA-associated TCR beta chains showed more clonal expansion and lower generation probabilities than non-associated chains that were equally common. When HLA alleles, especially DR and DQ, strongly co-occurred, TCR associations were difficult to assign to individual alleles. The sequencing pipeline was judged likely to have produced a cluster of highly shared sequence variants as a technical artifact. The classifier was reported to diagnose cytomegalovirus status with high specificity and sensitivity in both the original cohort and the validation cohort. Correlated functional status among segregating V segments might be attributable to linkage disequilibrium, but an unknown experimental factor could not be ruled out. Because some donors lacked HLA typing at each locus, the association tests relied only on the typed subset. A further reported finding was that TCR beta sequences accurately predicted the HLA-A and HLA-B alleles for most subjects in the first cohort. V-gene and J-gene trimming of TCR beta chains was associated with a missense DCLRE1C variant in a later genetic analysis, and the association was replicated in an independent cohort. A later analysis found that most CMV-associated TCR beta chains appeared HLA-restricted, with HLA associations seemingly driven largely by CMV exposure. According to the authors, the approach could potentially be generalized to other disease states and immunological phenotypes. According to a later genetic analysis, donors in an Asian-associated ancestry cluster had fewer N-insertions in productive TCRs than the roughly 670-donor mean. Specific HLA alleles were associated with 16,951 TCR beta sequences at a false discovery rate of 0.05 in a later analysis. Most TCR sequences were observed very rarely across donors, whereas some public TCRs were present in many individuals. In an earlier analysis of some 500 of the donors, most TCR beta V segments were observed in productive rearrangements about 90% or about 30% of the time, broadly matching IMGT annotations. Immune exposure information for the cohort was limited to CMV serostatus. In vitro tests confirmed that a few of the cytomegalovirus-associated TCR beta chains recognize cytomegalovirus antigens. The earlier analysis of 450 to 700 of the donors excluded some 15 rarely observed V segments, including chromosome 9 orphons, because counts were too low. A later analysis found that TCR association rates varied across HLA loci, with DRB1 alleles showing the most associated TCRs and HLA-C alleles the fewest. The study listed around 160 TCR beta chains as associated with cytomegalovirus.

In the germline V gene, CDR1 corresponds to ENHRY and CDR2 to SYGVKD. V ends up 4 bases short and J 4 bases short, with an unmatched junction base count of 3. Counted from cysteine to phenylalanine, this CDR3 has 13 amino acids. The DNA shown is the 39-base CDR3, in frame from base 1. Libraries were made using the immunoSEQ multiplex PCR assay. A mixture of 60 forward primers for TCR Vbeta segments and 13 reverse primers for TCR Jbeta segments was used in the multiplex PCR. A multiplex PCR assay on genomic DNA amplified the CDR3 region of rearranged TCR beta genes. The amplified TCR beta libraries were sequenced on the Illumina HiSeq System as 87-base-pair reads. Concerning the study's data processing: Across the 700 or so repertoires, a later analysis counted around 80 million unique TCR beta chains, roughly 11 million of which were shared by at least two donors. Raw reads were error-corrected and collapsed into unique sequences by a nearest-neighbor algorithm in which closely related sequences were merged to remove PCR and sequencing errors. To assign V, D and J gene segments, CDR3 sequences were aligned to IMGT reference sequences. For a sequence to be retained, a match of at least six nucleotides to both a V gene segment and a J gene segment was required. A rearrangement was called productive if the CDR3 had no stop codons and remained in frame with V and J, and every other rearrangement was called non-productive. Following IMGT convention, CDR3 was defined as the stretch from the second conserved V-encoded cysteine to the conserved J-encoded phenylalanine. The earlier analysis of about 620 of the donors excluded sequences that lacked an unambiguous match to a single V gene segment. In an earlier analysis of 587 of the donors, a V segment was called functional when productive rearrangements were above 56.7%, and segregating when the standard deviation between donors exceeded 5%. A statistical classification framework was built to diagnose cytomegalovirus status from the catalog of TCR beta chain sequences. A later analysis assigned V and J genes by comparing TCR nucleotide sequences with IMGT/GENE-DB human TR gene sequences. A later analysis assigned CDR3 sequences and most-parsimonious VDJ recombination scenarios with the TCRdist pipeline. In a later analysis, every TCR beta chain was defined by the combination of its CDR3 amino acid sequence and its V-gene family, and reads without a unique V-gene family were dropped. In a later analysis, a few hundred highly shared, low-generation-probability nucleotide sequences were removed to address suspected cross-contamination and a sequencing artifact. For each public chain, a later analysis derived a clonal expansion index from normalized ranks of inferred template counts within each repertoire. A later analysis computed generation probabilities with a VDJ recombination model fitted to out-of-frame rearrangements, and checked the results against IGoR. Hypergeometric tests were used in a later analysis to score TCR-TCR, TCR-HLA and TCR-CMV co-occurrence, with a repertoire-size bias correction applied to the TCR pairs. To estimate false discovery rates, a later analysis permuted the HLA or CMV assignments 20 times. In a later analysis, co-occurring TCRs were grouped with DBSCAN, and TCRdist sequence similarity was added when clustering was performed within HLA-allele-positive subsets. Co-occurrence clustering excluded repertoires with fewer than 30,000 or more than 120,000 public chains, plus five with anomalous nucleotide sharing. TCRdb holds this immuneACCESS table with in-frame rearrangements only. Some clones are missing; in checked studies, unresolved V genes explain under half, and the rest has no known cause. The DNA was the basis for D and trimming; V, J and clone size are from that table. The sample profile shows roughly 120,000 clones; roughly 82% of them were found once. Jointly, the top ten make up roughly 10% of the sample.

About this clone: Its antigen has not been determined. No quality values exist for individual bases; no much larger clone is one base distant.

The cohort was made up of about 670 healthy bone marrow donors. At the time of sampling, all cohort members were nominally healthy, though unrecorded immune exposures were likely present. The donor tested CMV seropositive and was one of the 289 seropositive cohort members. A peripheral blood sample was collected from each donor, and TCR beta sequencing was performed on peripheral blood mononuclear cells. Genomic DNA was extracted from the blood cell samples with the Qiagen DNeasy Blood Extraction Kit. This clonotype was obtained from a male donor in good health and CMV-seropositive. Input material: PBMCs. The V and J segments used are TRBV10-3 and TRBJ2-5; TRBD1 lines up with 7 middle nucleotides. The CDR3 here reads CAISVTGVETQYF. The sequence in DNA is TGTGCCATCAGTGTAACAGGGGTAGAGACCCAGTACTTC.